This T cell receptor (beta chain) originates from a study of cytomegalovirus exposure and HLA in healthy donors. Germline CDR1 reads MNHEY; CDR2 reads SVGAGI. V gave up 2 bases and J gave up 4 bases, with 8 bases separating them. This CDR3 comprises 13 residues. 60 Vbeta and 13 Jbeta primers were used in PCR. The method was immunoSEQ multiplex PCR; TCRdb's version includes in-frame clones alone and lacks a portion of them. The table lists approximately 170,000 clones, roughly four fifths of them singletons, with around 1.5% in the top ten. This clone was seen only a few times. V usage is TRBV6-5 and J usage is TRBJ2-5; D remains unclear. The sequenced sample consisted of PBMCs. The receptor's source is a man aged 40-49 years in good health and CMV-seronegative. The CDR3 is CASSYGESETQYF. DNA of the CDR3: TGTGCCAGCAGTTACGGAGAGTCAGAGACCCAGTACTTC.